What follows are 22 T cell receptor beta chains derived from one specimen sequenced in a study of CD8 T cells in Susac syndrome. About 0.5 to 1 ug RNA was reverse transcribed with random hexamers. TCRdb itself ran the immunoSEQ multiplex PCR reads through MiXCR, one entry per CDR3 protein. The sample comprises about 180,000 distinct CDR3 sequences, around 93% of which are singletons, and 0.09% to 0.095% rests with the top ten. The sample taken for sequencing was CD4+ T cells from PBMCs. These receptors were collected from a human donor with multiple sclerosis.

J is TRBJ1-4 and V is TRBV15, with a weak D call TRBD1 (5 bases). Germline assignment: CDR1 LNHNV and CDR2 YYDKDF (reference sequence). The CDR3 contains 13 residues. The ends were cut back, 5 bases at V and 7 bases at J, with 11 bases in the middle. The CDR3: CATSARQGEKLFF. DNA for the CDR3: TGTGCCACCAGCGCGCGGCAGGGTGAAAAACTGTTTTTT.

The V call is TRBV30, the J call TRBJ1-2, with TRBD1 as a possible D gene (6 bases). The CDR3 has 13 amino acids. Trimming shortened V by 6 bases and J by 2 bases, and 13 bases separated the two germline ends. Germline V gene data show CDR1 as GTSNPN and CDR2 as SVGIG (reference sequence). DNA of the CDR3: TGTGCCTGCCCGACAGGTATCAACTATGGCTACACCTTC. Its translation is CACPTGINYGYTF. Variable domain in full (rest from reference TRBV30 and TRBJ1-2): SQTIHQWPATLVQPVGSPLSLECTVEGTSNPNLYWYRQAAGRGLQLLFYSVGIGQISSEVPQNLSASRPQDRQFILSSKKLLLSDSGFYLCACPTGINYGYTFGSGTRLTVV.

The chain employs TRBV20-1 and TRBJ2-2, with 8 bases that match TRBD1. Trimming took 7 bases from V and 4 from J; bases not matched to a gene: 5. CDR1 is DFQATT and CDR2 is SNEGSKA in the germline V gene (reference sequence). The CDR3 is 13 residues long. For the CDR3, the DNA is TGCAGTGTGAGACAGGGGTCCACCGGGGAGCTGTTTTTT. Translation gives CSVRQGSTGELFF.

The DNA of the CDR3 is TGTGCCAGCAGTTCCGTATCTAGCATTTTCACCGGGGAGCTGTTTTTT. Translation: CASSSVSSIFTGELFF. The V gene is TRBV12-3 or TRBV12-4, the J gene TRBJ2-2; maybe TRBD2 (5 bases). Trimming took off 4 bases at V and 4 bases at J, with 16 bases between the two ends. The CDR3 has 16 amino acids.

This clonotype showed up just once. This sequence joins TRBV4-3 and TRBJ2-4; 8 nucleotides line up with TRBD2. This CDR3 comprises 14 residues. Germline V gene sequence: CDR1 LGHNA, CDR2 YSLEER. Trimming took 1 base from V and 5 from J; bases not matched to a gene: 1. CDR3 DNA sequence: TGCGCCAGCAGCCAAGCGGGAGGGGAAAACATTCAGTACTTC. Translating gives CASSQAGGENIQYF.

The chain has TRBV6-5 and TRBJ2-7, with TRBD2 matching over 8 bases. V shed 0 bases and J 1 base; nucleotides not matched to a gene: 5. Germline CDR1 is MNHEY and CDR2 is SVGAGI. The CDR3 runs 16 residues. Here the CDR3 reads CASSYSSSGKSYEQYF. The CDR3 DNA reads TGTGCCAGCAGTTACTCGAGTAGCGGGAAATCCTACGAGCAGTACTTC.

The CDR3 region is CASSPGTSGGAADTQYF. The CDR3, as DNA: TGTGCCAGCAGCCCCGGGACTAGCGGGGGGGCCGCAGATACGCAGTATTTT. The chain joins TRBV9 to TRBJ2-3, with 16 bases identical to TRBD2. CDR3 length: 17 amino acids. CDR1 and CDR2 (germline): SGDLS, YYNGEE. Trimming cost V 4 bases and J 4 bases; bases outside gene matches: 6.

The J gene is TRBJ2-1, the V gene TRBV5-1; D tentatively reads TRBD1 or TRBD2 (5 bases each). Germline lookup yields CDR1 SGHRS and CDR2 YFSETQ. The ends were cut back, 4 bases at V and 6 bases at J, with 17 bases in the middle. The CDR3 runs 15 residues. CDR3 nucleotide sequence: TGCGCCAGCAGCCGGGACCCCAGCGTGGGCAATGAGCAGTTCTTC. Amino acid sequence: CASSRDPSVGNEQFF.

The chain recombines TRBV27 with TRBJ2-7; 10 nucleotides line up with TRBD1. The CDR3 is made up of 13 amino acids. Trimming took 6 bases from V and 7 from J; bases not matched to a gene: 6. Germline V lookup: CDR1 MNHEY, CDR2 SMNVEV (reference sequence). CDR3 nucleotide sequence: TGTGCCAGCAGAAGACAGGGGGCGCGTGAGCAGTACTTC. Residues: CASRRQGAREQYF.

This sequence joins TRBV6-5 and TRBJ2-7; 8 bases map to TRBD2. The CDR3 covers 17 residues. Germline CDR1 and CDR2: MNHEY and SVGAGI. J was trimmed by 0 bases and V by 0 bases; bases with no gene match: 7. The CDR3 here is CASSYSLSGSVSYEQYF. Here the CDR3 DNA reads TGTGCCAGCAGTTACTCCTTGAGCGGGAGCGTCTCCTACGAGCAGTACTTC.

This clonotype has just a few counts. One end of the junction is discordant with germline, which a read error may explain. The chain uses TRBV5-1 and TRBJ2-3; 8 bases agree with TRBD1. The CDR3 spans 14 residues. Germline V gene sequence: CDR1 SGHRS, CDR2 YFSETQ. CDR3 DNA: TGTGCCAGCAGTTTGGACAGGGGCACAGATACGCAGTATTTT. It yields the protein CASSLDRGTDTQYF. Together with reference TRBV5-1 and TRBJ2-3, the CDR3 gives the full variable domain: KAGVTQTPRYLIKTRGQQVTLSCSPISGHRSVSWYQQTPGQGLQFLFEYFSETQRNKGNFPGRFSGRQFSNSRSEMNVSTLELGDSALYLCASSLDRGTDTQYFGPGTRLTVL.

This chain uses TRBV2 with TRBJ1-2; D is possibly TRBD1 (6 bases). V was cut by 1 base and J by 10 bases, with 10 bases left in between. Germline CDR1 and CDR2: SNHLY and FYNNEI. This CDR3 contains 12 residues. CDR3 in amino acids: CASSEGGQLYTF. CDR3 DNA sequence: TGTGCCAGCAGTGAAGGAGGACAGCTCTACACCTTC.

The V and J genes are TRBV3-1 and TRBJ1-2, with a possible D match to TRBD1 (5 bases). The V end lost 1 base, the J end lost 12 bases, and 12 bases lay between the germline ends. Germline V CDR1 and CDR2: LGHDT, YNNKEL (reference sequence). This CDR3 spans 12 amino acids. CDR3 loop: CASSQGRRGDTF. CDR3 DNA sequence: TGTGCCAGCAGCCAAGGAAGGCGGGGGGACACCTTC.

The rearrangement links TRBV7-9 to TRBJ2-7, with TRBD1 identical over 8 bases. The CDR3 is 14 amino acids. Germline V lookup: CDR1 SEHNR, CDR2 FQNEAQ (reference sequence). With 2 bases clipped from V and 5 bases from J, the junction kept 5 bases outside the gene matches. The CDR3 loop reads CASSLIQGGNEQYF. Here the CDR3 DNA reads TGTGCCAGCAGCTTAATACAGGGGGGAAACGAGCAGTACTTC.

J is TRBJ2-1 and V is TRBV3-1; 8 nucleotides match TRBD1. Trimming at V came to 3 bases and at J to 6 bases, leaving 13 bases not matched to a gene. There are 17 residues in the CDR3. CDR1 LGHDT and CDR2 YNNKEL come from the germline V gene (reference sequence). The CDR3 loop reads CASSHLRTGSNSNEQFF. CDR3 bases: TGTGCCAGCAGCCATCTTCGGACAGGGAGTAACTCCAATGAGCAGTTCTTC.

The rearrangement links TRBV2 to TRBJ1-3, with D unclear. V lost 3 bases and J lost 0, with 9 bases in between. CDR1 is SNHLY and CDR2 is FYNNEI in the germline V gene. The CDR3 consists of 15 residues. The CDR3: CASSDQGRSGNTIYF. The CDR3 DNA sequence: TGTGCCAGCAGTGATCAAGGGCGCTCTGGAAACACCATATATTTT.

The chain is built from TRBV7-9 and TRBJ2-7; 8 bases fit TRBD2. CDR3 length: 14 amino acids. CDR1 and CDR2 (germline): SEHNR, FQNEAQ (reference sequence). Losses at the gene ends were 5 bases for V and 3 bases for J; bases not matched to a gene: 6. The CDR3 nucleotides read TGTGCCAGCAGCCCTATAGCGGGGAGCTACGAGCAGTACTTC. Its translation: CASSPIAGSYEQYF.

The V and J genes are TRBV10-3 and TRBJ1-5; D uncertain. CDR3 length equals 14 residues. Trimming left V 2 bases short and J 4 bases short, with 9 bases between. The germline gives CDR1 ENHRY, CDR2 SYGVKD. Written as DNA, the CDR3 is TGTGCCATCAGTGAGAAGATGGGAAATCAGCCCCAGCATTTT. It is translated as CAISEKMGNQPQHF.

The chain uses TRBV12-3 or TRBV12-4 and TRBJ1-1; no definite D call. Trimming took 6 bases from V and 1 from J, leaving 21 bases between them. This CDR3 comprises 17 residues. The CDR3: CASSPKNSGRPNTEAFF. The CDR3 bases are TGTGCCAGCAGCCCGAAGAATAGTGGACGGCCGAACACTGAAGCTTTCTTT.

V is TRBV24-1 and J is TRBJ1-2; D unclear. The ends were cut back, 1 base at V and 0 bases at J, with 5 bases in the middle. The CDR3 contains 14 residues. The germline V gene has CDR1 KGHDR and CDR2 SFDVKD. The CDR3 DNA reads as TGTGCCACCAGTGATTTCGGGTCTAACTATGGCTACACCTTC. It translates to CATSDFGSNYGYTF.

The chain is built from TRBV30 and TRBJ2-1; D might be TRBD1 or TRBD2, each matching 5 bases. The CDR3 totals 13 residues. Germline values: CDR1 GTSNPN, CDR2 SVGIG (reference sequence). V was cut by 2 bases and J by 6 bases, with 11 bases left in between. CDR3 in DNA: TGTGCCTGGAGTAGGGCCGGGACCAATGAGCAGTTCTTC. It specifies CAWSRAGTNEQFF.

The chain's CDR3 is CASEPGPTLGQPQHF. CDR3 nucleotide sequence: TGTGCCAGCGAACCGGGACCGACCTTAGGTCAGCCCCAGCATTTT. The gene calls are TRBV12-3 or TRBV12-4 and TRBJ1-5, with TRBD1 as a possible D gene (5 bases). Between the trimmed V and J ends, which lost 8 bases and 6 bases, there was a span of 20 bases. The CDR3 length is 15 residues.